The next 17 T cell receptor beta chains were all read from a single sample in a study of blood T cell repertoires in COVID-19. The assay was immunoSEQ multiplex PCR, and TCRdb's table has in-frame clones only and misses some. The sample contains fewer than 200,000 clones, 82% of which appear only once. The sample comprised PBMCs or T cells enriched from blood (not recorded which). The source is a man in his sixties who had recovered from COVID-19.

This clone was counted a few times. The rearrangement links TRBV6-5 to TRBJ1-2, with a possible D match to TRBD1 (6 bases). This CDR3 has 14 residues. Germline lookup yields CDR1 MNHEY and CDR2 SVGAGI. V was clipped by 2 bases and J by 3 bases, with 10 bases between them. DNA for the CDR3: TGTGCCAGCAGTTACGGCAGGGGAGACTATGGCTACACCTTC. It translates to CASSYGRGDYGYTF.

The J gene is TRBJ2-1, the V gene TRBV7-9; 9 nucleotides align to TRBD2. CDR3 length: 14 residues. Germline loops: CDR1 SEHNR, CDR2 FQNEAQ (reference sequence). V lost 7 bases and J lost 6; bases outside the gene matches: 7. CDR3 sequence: CASIREGLANEQFF. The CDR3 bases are TGTGCCAGCATCCGAGAGGGACTAGCCAATGAGCAGTTCTTC.

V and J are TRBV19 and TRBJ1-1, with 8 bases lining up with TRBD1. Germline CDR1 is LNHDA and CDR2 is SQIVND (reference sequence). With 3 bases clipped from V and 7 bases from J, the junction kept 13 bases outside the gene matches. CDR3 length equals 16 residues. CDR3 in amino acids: CASSIPGTGAGGEAFF. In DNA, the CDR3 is TGTGCCAGTAGTATCCCCGGGACAGGTGCTGGGGGTGAAGCTTTCTTT.

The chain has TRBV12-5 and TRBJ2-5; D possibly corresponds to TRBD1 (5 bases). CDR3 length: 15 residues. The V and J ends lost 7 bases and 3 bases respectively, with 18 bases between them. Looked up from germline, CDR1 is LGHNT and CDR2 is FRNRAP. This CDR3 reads CASDLGGAYEETQYF. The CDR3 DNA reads TGTGCTAGTGACCTCGGTGGGGCCTACGAAGAGACCCAGTACTTC.

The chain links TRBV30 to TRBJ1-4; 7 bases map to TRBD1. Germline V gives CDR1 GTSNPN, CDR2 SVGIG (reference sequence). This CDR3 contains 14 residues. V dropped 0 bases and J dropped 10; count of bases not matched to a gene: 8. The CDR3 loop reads CAWSVKGAVGKLFF. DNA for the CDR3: TGTGCCTGGAGTGTAAAGGGGGCGGTTGGAAAACTGTTTTTT. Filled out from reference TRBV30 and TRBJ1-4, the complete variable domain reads SQTIHQWPATLVQPVGSPLSLECTVEGTSNPNLYWYRQAAGRGLQLLFYSVGIGQISSEVPQNLSASRPQDRQFILSSKKLLLSDSGFYLCAWSVKGAVGKLFFGSGTQLSVL.

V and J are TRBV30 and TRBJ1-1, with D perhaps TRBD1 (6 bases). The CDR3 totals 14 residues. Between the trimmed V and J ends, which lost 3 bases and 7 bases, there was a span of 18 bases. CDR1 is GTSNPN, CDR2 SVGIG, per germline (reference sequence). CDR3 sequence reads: CAWRGAGRTLEAFF. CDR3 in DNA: TGTGCCTGGAGGGGGGCAGGTAGAACACTTGAAGCTTTCTTT.

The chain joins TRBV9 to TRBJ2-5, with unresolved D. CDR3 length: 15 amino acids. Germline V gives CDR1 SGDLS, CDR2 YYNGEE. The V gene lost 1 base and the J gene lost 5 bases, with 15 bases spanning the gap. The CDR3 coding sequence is TGTGCCAGCAGCGTAACCGGTTCGCTTGCGGAGACCCAGTACTTC. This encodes CASSVTGSLAETQYF.

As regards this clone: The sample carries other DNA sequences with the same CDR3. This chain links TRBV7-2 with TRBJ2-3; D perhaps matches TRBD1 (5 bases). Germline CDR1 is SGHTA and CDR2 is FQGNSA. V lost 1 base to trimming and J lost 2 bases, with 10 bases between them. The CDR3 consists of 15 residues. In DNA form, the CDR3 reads TGTGCCAGCAGCTTAGATAGGGGATCCACAGATACGCAGTATTTT. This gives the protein CASSLDRGSTDTQYF.

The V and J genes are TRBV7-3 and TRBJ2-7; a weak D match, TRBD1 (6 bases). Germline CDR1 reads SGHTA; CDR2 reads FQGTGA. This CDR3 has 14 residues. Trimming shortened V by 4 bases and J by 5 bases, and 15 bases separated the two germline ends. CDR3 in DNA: TGTGCCAGCAGCTCAAGGACAGCCACCGACGAGCAGTACTTC. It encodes CASSSRTATDEQYF.

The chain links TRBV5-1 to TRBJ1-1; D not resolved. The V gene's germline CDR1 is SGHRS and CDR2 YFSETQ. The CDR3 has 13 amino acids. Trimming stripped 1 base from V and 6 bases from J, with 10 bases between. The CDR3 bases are TGCGCCAGCAGCTTGATAGCCCTCCCTGAAGCTTTCTTT. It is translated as CASSLIALPEAFF.

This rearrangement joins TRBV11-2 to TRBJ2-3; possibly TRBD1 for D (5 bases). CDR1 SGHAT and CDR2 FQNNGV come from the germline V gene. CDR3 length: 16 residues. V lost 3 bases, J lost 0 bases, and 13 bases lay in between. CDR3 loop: CASSLGRITSTDTQYF. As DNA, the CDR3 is TGTGCCAGCAGCTTGGGGCGGATAACTAGCACAGATACGCAGTATTTT.

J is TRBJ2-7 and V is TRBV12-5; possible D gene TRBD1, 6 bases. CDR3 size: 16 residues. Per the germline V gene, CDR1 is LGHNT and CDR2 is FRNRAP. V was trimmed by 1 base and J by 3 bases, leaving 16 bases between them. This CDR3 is CASGLGGPGPNYEQYF. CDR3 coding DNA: TGTGCTAGTGGTTTGGGGGGGCCGGGTCCTAACTACGAGCAGTACTTC.

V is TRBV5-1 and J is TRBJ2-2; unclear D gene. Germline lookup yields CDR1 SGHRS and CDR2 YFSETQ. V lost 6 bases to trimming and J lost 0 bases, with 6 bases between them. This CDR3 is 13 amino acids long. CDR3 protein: CASKLTNTGELFF. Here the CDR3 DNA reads TGCGCCAGCAAGCTAACGAACACCGGGGAGCTGTTTTTT.

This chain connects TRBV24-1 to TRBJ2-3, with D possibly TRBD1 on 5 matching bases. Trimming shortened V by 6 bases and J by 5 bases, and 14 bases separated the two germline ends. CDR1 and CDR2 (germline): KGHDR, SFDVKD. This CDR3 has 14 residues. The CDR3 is CATSPPGRGDTQYF. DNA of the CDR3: TGTGCCACCAGTCCCCCAGGGCGAGGAGATACGCAGTATTTT.

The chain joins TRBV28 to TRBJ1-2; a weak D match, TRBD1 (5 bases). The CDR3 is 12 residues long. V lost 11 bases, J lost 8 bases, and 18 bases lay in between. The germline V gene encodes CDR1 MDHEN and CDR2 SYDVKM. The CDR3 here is CALKGGAGGYTF. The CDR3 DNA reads TGTGCCCTCAAGGGAGGGGCGGGCGGCTACACCTTC.

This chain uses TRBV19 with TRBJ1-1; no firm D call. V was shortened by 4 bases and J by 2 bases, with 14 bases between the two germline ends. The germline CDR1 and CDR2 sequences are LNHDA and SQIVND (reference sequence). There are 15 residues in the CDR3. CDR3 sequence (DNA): TGTGCCAGTAGTACCCCCGGACGGGGAAACACTGAAGCTTTCTTT. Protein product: CASSTPGRGNTEAFF.

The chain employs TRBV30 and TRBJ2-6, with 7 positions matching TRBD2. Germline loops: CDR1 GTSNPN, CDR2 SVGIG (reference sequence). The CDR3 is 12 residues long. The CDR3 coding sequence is TGTGCGGGAGGGGTCGGGGCCAACGTCCTGACTTTC. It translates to CAGGVGANVLTF.